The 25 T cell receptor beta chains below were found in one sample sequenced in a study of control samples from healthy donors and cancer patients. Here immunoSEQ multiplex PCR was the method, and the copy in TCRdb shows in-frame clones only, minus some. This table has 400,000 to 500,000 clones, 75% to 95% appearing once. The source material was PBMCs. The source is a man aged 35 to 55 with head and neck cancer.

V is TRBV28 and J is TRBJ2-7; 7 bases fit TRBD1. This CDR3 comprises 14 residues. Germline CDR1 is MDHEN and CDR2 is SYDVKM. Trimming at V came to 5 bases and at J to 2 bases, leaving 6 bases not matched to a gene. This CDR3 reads CASSVDRSPYEQYF. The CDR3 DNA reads TGTGCCAGCAGTGTGGACAGGTCCCCCTACGAGCAGTACTTC.

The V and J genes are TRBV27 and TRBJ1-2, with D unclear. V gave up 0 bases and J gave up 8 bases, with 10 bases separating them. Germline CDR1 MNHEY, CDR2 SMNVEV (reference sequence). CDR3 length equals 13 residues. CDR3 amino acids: CASSLSRREGYTF. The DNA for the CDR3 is TGTGCCAGCAGTTTATCGAGACGCGAAGGCTACACCTTC.

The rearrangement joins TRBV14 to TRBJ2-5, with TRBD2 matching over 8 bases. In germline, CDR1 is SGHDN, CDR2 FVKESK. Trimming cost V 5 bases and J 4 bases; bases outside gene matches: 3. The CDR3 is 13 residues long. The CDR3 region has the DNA TGTGCCAGCAGCTCGGGACTAGGAGAGACCCAGTACTTC. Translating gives CASSSGLGETQYF.

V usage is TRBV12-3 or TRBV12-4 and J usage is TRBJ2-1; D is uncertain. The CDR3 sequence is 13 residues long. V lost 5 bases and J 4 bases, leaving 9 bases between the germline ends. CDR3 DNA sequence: TGTGCCAGCAGTACACAGCAATACAATGAGCAGTTCTTC. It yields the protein CASSTQQYNEQFF.

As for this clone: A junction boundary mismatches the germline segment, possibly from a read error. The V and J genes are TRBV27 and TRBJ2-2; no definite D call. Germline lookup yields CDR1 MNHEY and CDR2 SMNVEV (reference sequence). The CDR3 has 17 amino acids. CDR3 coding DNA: TGTGTCAGCAGTCTCACCGATAGCATCGCGAACACCGGGGAGCTGTTTTTT. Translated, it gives CVSSLTDSIANTGELFF.

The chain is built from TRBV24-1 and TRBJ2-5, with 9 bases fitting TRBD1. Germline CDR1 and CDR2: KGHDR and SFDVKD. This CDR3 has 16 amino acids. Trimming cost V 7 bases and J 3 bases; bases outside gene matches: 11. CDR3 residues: CATSSPGQGTEETQYF. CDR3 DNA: TGTGCCACCAGCTCTCCGGGACAGGGAACGGAAGAGACCCAGTACTTC.

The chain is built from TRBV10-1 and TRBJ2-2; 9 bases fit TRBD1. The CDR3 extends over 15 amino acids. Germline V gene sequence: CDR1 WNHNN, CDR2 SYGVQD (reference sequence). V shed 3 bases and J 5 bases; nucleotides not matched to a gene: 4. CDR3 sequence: CASSDTGGLTGELFF. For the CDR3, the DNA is TGCGCCAGCAGTGATACAGGGGGCCTTACCGGGGAGCTGTTTTTT.

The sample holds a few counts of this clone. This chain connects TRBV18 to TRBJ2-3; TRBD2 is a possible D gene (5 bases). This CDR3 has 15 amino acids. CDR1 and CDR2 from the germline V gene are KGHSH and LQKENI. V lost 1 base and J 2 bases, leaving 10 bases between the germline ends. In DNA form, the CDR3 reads TGTGCCAGCTCACCACTCGAGGGATTCACAGATACGCAGTATTTT. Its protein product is CASSPLEGFTDTQYF. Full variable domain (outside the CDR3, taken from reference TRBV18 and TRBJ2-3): NAGVMQNPRHLVRRRGQEARLRCSPMKGHSHVYWYRQLPEEGLKFMVYLQKENIIDESGMPKERFSAEFPKEGPSILRIQQVVRGDSAAYFCASSPLEGFTDTQYFGPGTRLTVL.

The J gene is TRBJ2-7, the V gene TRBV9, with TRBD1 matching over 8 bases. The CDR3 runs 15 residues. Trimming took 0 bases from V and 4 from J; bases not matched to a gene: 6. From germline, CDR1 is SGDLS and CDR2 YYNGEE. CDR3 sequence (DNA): TGTGCCAGCAGCGTAGCCCCGGACAGGGATTACGAGCAGTACTTC. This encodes CASSVAPDRDYEQYF.

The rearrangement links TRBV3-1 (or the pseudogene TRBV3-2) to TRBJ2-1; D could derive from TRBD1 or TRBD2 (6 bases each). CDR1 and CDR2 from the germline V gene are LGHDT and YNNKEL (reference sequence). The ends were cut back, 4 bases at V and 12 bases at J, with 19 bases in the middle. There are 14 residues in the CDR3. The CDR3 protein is CASSPEAWGAGQFF. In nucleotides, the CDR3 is TGTGCCAGCAGCCCCGAGGCTTGGGGGGCGGGGCAGTTCTTC.

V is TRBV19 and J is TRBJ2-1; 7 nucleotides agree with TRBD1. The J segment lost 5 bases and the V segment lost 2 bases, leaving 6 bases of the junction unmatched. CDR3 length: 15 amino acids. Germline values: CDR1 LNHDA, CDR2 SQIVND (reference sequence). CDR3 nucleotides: TGTGCCAGTAGTATACCGCAGGGGGTTAACAATGAGCAGTTCTTC. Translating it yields CASSIPQGVNNEQFF.

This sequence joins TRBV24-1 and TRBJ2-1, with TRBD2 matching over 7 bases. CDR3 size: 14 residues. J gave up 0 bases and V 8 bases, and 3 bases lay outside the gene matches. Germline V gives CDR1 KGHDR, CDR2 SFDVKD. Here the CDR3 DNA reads TGTGCCACCACTAGCGGAAGCTCCTACAATGAGCAGTTCTTC. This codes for CATTSGSSYNEQFF.

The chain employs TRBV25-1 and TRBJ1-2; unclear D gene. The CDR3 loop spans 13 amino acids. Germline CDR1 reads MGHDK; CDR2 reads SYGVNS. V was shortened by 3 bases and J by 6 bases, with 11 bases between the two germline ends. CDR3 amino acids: CASSELGNDGYTF. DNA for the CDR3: TGTGCCAGCAGTGAGCTGGGTAATGATGGCTACACCTTC.

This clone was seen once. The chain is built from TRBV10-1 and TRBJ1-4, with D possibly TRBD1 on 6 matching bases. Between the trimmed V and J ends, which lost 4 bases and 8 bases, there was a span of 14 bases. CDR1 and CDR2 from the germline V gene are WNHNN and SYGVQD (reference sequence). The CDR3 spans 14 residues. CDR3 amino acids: CASSVSRGNEKLFF. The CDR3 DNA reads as TGCGCCAGCAGTGTATCCAGGGGAAACGAAAAACTGTTTTTT.

This CDR3 is CASSLGGKSYEQYF. In DNA form, the CDR3 reads TGTGCCAGCAGCTTGGGCGGGAAGTCCTACGAGCAGTACTTC. The rearrangement joins TRBV5-4 to TRBJ2-7, with D possibly matching TRBD2 (6 bases). This CDR3 contains 14 residues. V was pared by 0 bases and J by 1 base, with 8 bases between. CDR1 is SGHNT and CDR2 is YYREEE in the germline V gene (reference sequence).

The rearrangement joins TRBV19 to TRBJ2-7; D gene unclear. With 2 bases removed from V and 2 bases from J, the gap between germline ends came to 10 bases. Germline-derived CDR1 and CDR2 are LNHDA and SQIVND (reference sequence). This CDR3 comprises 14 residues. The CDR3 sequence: CASSIRSGAYEQYF. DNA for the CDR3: TGTGCCAGTAGTATAAGGTCAGGTGCCTACGAGCAGTACTTC.

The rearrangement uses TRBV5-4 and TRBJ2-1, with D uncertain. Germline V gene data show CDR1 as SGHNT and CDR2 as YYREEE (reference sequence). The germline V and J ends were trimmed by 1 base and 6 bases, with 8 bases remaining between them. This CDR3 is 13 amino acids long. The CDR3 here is CASSLLATNEQFF. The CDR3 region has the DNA TGTGCCAGCAGCTTGTTAGCAACCAATGAGCAGTTCTTC.

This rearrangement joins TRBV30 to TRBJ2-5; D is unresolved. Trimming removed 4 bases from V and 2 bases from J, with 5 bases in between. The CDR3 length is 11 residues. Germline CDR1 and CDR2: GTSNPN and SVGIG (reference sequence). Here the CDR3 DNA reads TGTGCCTGGATGGGGCAAGAGACCCAGTACTTC. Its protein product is CAWMGQETQYF.

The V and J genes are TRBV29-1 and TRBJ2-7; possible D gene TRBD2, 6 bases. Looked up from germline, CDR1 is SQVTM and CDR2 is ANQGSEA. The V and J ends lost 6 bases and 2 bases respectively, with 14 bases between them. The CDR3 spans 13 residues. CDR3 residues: CSVVGLEPYEQYF. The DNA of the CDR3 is TGCAGCGTGGTGGGACTCGAGCCCTACGAGCAGTACTTC.

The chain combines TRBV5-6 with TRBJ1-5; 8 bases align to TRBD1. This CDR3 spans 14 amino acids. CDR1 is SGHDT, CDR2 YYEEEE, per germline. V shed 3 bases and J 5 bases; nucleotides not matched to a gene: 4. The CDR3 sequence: CASSSGGWDQPQHF. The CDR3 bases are TGTGCCAGCAGCTCAGGGGGCTGGGATCAGCCCCAGCATTTT.

The CDR3 DNA reads as TGTGCCTGGAGTGGGAGACTCTCCTACGAGCAGTACTTC. Translated, it gives CAWSGRLSYEQYF. The V gene is TRBV30, the J gene TRBJ2-7; D not resolved. Germline CDR1 GTSNPN, CDR2 SVGIG (reference sequence). CDR3 length: 13 amino acids. Trimming shortened V by 1 base and J by 0 bases, and 7 bases separated the two germline ends.

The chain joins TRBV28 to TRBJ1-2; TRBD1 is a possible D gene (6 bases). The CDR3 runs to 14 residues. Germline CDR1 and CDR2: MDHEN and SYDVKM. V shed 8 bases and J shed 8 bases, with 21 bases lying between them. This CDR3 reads CASWRRGAEDGYTF. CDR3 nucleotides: TGTGCCAGCTGGCGGCGGGGGGCGGAAGACGGCTACACCTTC.

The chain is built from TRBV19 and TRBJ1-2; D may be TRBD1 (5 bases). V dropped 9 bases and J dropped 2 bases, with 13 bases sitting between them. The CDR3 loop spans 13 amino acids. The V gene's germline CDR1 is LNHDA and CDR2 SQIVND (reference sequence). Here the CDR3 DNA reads TGTGCCAGCTCGGGGGGAGGAAACTATGGCTACACCTTC. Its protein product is CASSGGGNYGYTF.

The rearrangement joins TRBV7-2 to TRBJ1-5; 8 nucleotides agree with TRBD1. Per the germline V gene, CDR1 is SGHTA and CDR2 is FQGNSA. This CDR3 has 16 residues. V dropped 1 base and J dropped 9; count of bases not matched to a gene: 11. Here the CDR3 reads CASSLGAGGRGGPQHF. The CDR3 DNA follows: TGTGCCAGCAGCTTAGGAGCAGGGGGCAGGGGTGGGCCCCAGCATTTT.

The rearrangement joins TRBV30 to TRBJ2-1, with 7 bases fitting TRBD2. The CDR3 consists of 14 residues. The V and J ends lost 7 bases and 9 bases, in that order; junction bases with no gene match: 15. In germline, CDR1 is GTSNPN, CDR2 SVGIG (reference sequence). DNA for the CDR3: TGTGCCTTGACCCGCGGACGGTGGGAGGGTGAGCAGTTCTTC. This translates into CALTRGRWEGEQFF.